The 29 T cell receptor beta chains below come from one sample, sequenced in a study of OX40 agonist ivuxolimab in advanced cancers. TCRdb's copy holds only in-frame clones and misses some; the assay was immunoSEQ multiplex PCR. The data hold tens of thousands of clones, with about 90% observed a single time. The sequencing here drew on CD4+ or CD8+ T cells sorted from blood, taken in a trial of the OX40 agonist ivuxolimab. The receptor set was obtained from an adult with an advanced solid tumor such as melanoma, head and neck, liver or kidney cancer.

The V call is TRBV12-5, the J call TRBJ2-6; D is uncertain. The length of the CDR3 is 15 residues. Germline CDR1 LGHNT, CDR2 FRNRAP. Trimming took 6 bases from V and 0 from J, leaving 9 bases between them. CDR3 bases: TGTGCTAGTGGGTATAGCTCCTCTGGGGCCAACGTCCTGACTTTC. Amino acids: CASGYSSSGANVLTF.

This sequence joins TRBV19 and TRBJ2-5; 8 positions agree with TRBD1. Trimming cost V 5 bases and J 1 base; bases outside gene matches: 9. Germline-derived CDR1 and CDR2 are LNHDA and SQIVND (reference sequence). The CDR3 has 16 amino acids. Here the CDR3 DNA reads TGTGCCAGTAGTCCATGGACAGGGTCCATCCAAGAGACCCAGTACTTC. Protein product: CASSPWTGSIQETQYF.

This clone was counted many times. This chain connects TRBV5-1 to TRBJ2-7; TRBD1 aligns across 10 bases. V shed 4 bases and J 5 bases; nucleotides not matched to a gene: 12. Germline V lookup: CDR1 SGHRS, CDR2 YFSETQ. The CDR3 is 16 amino acids. The CDR3 here is CASSGRGQGTGNEQYF. The CDR3 region has the DNA TGCGCCAGCAGCGGGAGGGGACAGGGGACGGGCAACGAGCAGTACTTC.

The chain has TRBV18 and TRBJ1-4; D remains ambiguous. The V gene's germline CDR1 is KGHSH and CDR2 LQKENI. Trimming removed 6 bases at V and 0 bases at J, with 11 bases between. The CDR3 is 15 residues long. This CDR3 is CASSILQTTNEKLFF. The CDR3 DNA is TGTGCCAGCTCTATACTACAGACAACTAATGAAAAACTGTTTTTT. The full variable domain, completed using reference TRBV18 and TRBJ1-4, is NAGVMQNPRHLVRRRGQEARLRCSPMKGHSHVYWYRQLPEEGLKFMVYLQKENIIDESGMPKERFSAEFPKEGPSILRIQQVVRGDSAAYFCASSILQTTNEKLFFGSGTQLSVL.

This chain joins TRBV28 and TRBJ1-3, with D maybe TRBD1 (5 bases). Germline CDR1 reads MDHEN; CDR2 reads SYDVKM. V was clipped by 5 bases and J by 1 base, with 18 bases between them. The CDR3 contains 17 residues. The CDR3 DNA reads TGTGCCAGCAGTCCTCCTCGATTTAGGGGTTCTGGAAACACCATATATTTT. The encoded protein is CASSPPRFRGSGNTIYF. Drawing the rest from reference TRBV28 and TRBJ1-3, the complete variable domain is DVKVTQSSRYLVKRTGEKVFLECVQDMDHENMFWYRQDPGLGLRLIYFSYDVKMKEKGDIPEGYSVSREKKERFSLILESASTNQTSMYLCASSPPRFRGSGNTIYFGEGSWLTVV.

The rearrangement joins TRBV21-1 to TRBJ1-5. TRBV21-1 is given as a pseudogene. CDR3 length: 11 residues. Here the CDR3 DNA reads TGTGCCAGCAACCGGGACGACGCTAAGCATTTT. This translates into CASNRDDAKHF.

The chain is built from TRBV30 and TRBJ2-1; tentatively, D is TRBD2 (6 bases). CDR1 GTSNPN and CDR2 SVGIG come from the germline V gene (reference sequence). The CDR3 is 15 amino acids. Trimming removed 0 bases from V and 9 bases from J, with 18 bases in between. CDR3 sequence: CAWSVDFRSEGEQFF. For the CDR3, the DNA is TGTGCCTGGAGTGTAGACTTCCGGTCGGAGGGTGAGCAGTTCTTC. The complete variable domain, with remaining parts taken from reference TRBV30 and TRBJ2-1, reads SQTIHQWPATLVQPVGSPLSLECTVEGTSNPNLYWYRQAAGRGLQLLFYSVGIGQISSEVPQNLSASRPQDRQFILSSKKLLLSDSGFYLCAWSVDFRSEGEQFFGPGTRLTVL.

This clone has only one observation. J is TRBJ2-7 and V is TRBV9, with D maybe TRBD2 (5 bases). The CDR3 loop spans 14 amino acids. Germline assignment: CDR1 SGDLS and CDR2 YYNGEE. Trimming shortened V by 2 bases and J by 6 bases, and 15 bases separated the two germline ends. CDR3 sequence: CASSVTMGTAEQYF. The CDR3 region has the DNA TGTGCCAGCAGCGTGACTATGGGTACGGCCGAGCAGTACTTC.

The chain is built from TRBV19 and TRBJ2-5; 10 positions agree with TRBD2. After removal of 3 bases from V and 5 bases from J, the junction contained 9 bases not matched to a gene. Germline V lookup: CDR1 LNHDA, CDR2 SQIVND (reference sequence). The CDR3 extends over 16 amino acids. CDR3 DNA sequence: TGTGCCAGTAGTATTCTAGCACTAGCGGGAAGGGAGACCCAGTACTTC. Translated: CASSILALAGRETQYF.

The rearrangement links TRBV5-1 to TRBJ2-3, with D possibly matching TRBD1 (6 bases). The CDR3 runs 14 residues. The V end lost 0 bases, the J end lost 3 bases, and 8 bases lay between the germline ends. Germline V gene data show CDR1 as SGHRS and CDR2 as YFSETQ. The CDR3 nucleotides are TGCGCCAGCAGCTTGGGGGGGCCGACAGATACGCAGTATTTT. Its translation: CASSLGGPTDTQYF.

CDR3 bases: TGTGCCAGCAGTCGTACAGGTAGCCAAGAGACCCAGTACTTC. It translates to CASSRTGSQETQYF. The chain couples TRBV27 to TRBJ2-5; weak D call: TRBD1 (5 bases). The V gene's germline CDR1 is MNHEY and CDR2 SMNVEV (reference sequence). The V end lost 5 bases, the J end lost 1 base, and 11 bases lay between the germline ends. This CDR3 has 14 amino acids.

The V and J genes are TRBV28 and TRBJ2-7; 9 bases map to TRBD1. V gave up 3 bases and J gave up 0 bases; unmatched junction bases: 9. CDR3 length: 17 residues. Germline V gene lookup returns CDR1 MDHEN and CDR2 SYDVKM. CDR3 protein: CASSLVRTGAYSYEQYF. Here the CDR3 DNA reads TGTGCCAGCAGTTTGGTTAGGACAGGGGCGTACTCCTACGAGCAGTACTTC.

V usage is TRBV5-1 and J usage is TRBJ2-7; the D is unclear. Trimming pared 1 base from V and 1 base from J, leaving 6 bases between. This CDR3 comprises 13 residues. Germline CDR1 SGHRS, CDR2 YFSETQ. The CDR3 region has the DNA TGCGCCAGCAGCTTGTGGGTGTCCTACGAGCAGTACTTC. Translating it yields CASSLWVSYEQYF.

This sequence joins TRBV6-1 and TRBJ2-2; D gene unclear. Looked up from germline, CDR1 is MNHNS and CDR2 is SASEGT. The ends were cut back, 1 base at V and 6 bases at J, with 12 bases in the middle. The CDR3 has 15 residues. The CDR3: CASSEVRVGAGELFF. The CDR3 DNA sequence: TGTGCCAGCAGTGAAGTAAGGGTCGGAGCCGGGGAGCTGTTTTTT.

The rearrangement uses TRBV27 and TRBJ2-1, with 7 bases matching TRBD2. The CDR3 runs to 12 residues. Germline values: CDR1 MNHEY, CDR2 SMNVEV (reference sequence). J gave up 2 bases and V 10 bases, and 2 bases lay outside the gene matches. This chain's CDR3 is CATGTTYNEQFF. For the CDR3, the DNA is TGTGCCACCGGGACTACCTACAATGAGCAGTTCTTC.

The gene calls are TRBV13 and TRBJ2-5; 9 nucleotides align to TRBD2. This CDR3 has 16 amino acids. Trimming at V came to 0 bases and at J to 7 bases, leaving 9 bases not matched to a gene. Germline loops: CDR1 PRHDT, CDR2 FYEKMQ (reference sequence). The CDR3 sequence is CASSLGAGGHLGTQYF. The CDR3, as DNA: TGTGCCAGCAGCTTAGGAGCGGGAGGCCACCTAGGGACCCAGTACTTC.

The CDR3 is CASRPTTPGTAGQYF. As DNA, the CDR3 is TGTGCCAGCAGGCCGACGACTCCCGGCACTGCAGGGCAGTACTTC. The chain combines TRBV7-9 with TRBJ2-7; D gene ambiguous. V was shortened by 6 bases and J by 9 bases, with 24 bases between the two germline ends. Germline V CDR1 and CDR2: SEHNR, FQNEAQ (reference sequence). The CDR3 spans 15 residues.

This chain joins TRBV28 and TRBJ1-5; possible D gene TRBD1, 6 bases. Trimming took off 8 bases at V and 7 bases at J, with 12 bases between the two ends. The CDR3 has 12 amino acids. CDR1 is MDHEN, CDR2 SYDVKM, per germline. CDR3 residues: CASGSGVQPQHF. Written as DNA, the CDR3 is TGTGCCAGCGGATCAGGGGTGCAGCCCCAGCATTTT.

The chain uses TRBV9 and TRBJ2-2; TRBD1 matches 9 bases. The germline V gene has CDR1 SGDLS and CDR2 YYNGEE. CDR3 length equals 15 residues. V lost 0 bases to trimming and J lost 7 bases; unmatched junction nucleotides: 4. The CDR3 protein is CASSVEDRGGGELFF. In DNA, the CDR3 is TGTGCCAGCAGCGTAGAGGACAGGGGCGGCGGGGAGCTGTTTTTT. Full variable domain (missing parts from reference TRBV9 and TRBJ2-2): DSGVTQTPKHLITATGQRVTLRCSPRSGDLSVYWYQQSLDQGLQFLIQYYNGEERAKGNILERFSAQQFPDLHSELNLSSLELGDSALYFCASSVEDRGGGELFFGEGSRLTVL.

This chain connects TRBV19 to TRBJ1-5; D not resolved. V lost 5 bases to trimming and J lost 4 bases, with 21 bases between them. The CDR3 has 17 amino acids. CDR1 and CDR2 from the germline V gene are LNHDA and SQIVND (reference sequence). CDR3 amino acids: CASSSHPGRIGNQPQHF. The DNA for the CDR3 is TGTGCCAGTAGTTCCCACCCTGGACGGATTGGGAATCAGCCCCAGCATTTT.

This rearrangement joins TRBV5-1 to TRBJ1-1; the match to TRBD1 covers 7 bases. CDR1 and CDR2 (germline): SGHRS, YFSETQ. Trimming cost V 7 bases and J 2 bases; bases outside gene matches: 8. The CDR3 runs to 14 residues. CDR3 region: CASSPDRVNTEAFF. The CDR3 DNA reads as TGCGCCAGCTCCCCAGACAGGGTAAACACTGAAGCTTTCTTT.

The chain carries TRBV19 and TRBJ2-3; D assignment may be TRBD1 or TRBD2 (5 bases each). CDR1 LNHDA and CDR2 SQIVND come from the germline V gene (reference sequence). Deletions cut 3 bases from V and 2 bases from J, with 9 bases between. The CDR3 has 14 amino acids. CDR3 residues: CASSMRGTTDTQYF. The CDR3 coding sequence is TGTGCCAGTAGTATGCGTGGGACCACAGATACGCAGTATTTT.

This chain links TRBV19 with TRBJ1-3; D is possibly TRBD1 (6 bases). Trimming took off 5 bases at V and 2 bases at J, with 16 bases between the two ends. In germline, CDR1 is LNHDA, CDR2 SQIVND (reference sequence). The CDR3 runs 16 residues. The DNA for the CDR3 is TGTGCCAGTAGTGACTTCAGGGGATCGGCTGGAAACACCATATATTTT. It specifies CASSDFRGSAGNTIYF.

This clone was seen once. The chain has TRBV6-6 and TRBJ2-7; D not certain. The CDR3 is 15 amino acids. Germline assignment: CDR1 MNHNY and CDR2 SVGAGI (reference sequence). The V end lost 4 bases, the J end lost 5 bases, and 18 bases lay between the germline ends. The CDR3 protein is CASSFVRPGSHEQYF. DNA of the CDR3: TGTGCCAGCAGTTTCGTTCGGCCAGGCAGCCACGAGCAGTACTTC.

The chain has TRBV30 and TRBJ2-6, with unresolved D. The germline V and J ends were trimmed by 3 bases and 0 bases, with 9 bases remaining between them. The CDR3 is made up of 15 amino acids. CDR1 is GTSNPN, CDR2 SVGIG, per germline (reference sequence). Written as DNA, the CDR3 is TGTGCCTGGAGGACCCTCGGCTCTGGGGCCAACGTCCTGACTTTC. Its protein is CAWRTLGSGANVLTF.

The chain uses TRBV27 and TRBJ2-7; 8 bases align to TRBD1. V shed 5 bases and J 0 bases; nucleotides not matched to a gene: 3. CDR3 length equals 14 residues. Germline lookup yields CDR1 MNHEY and CDR2 SMNVEV (reference sequence). The CDR3 loop is CASSRQGLSYEQYF. As DNA, the CDR3 is TGTGCCAGCAGTCGACAGGGGCTCTCCTACGAGCAGTACTTC.

V gene TRBV13 combines with J gene TRBJ2-7; D is unresolved. CDR1 PRHDT and CDR2 FYEKMQ come from the germline V gene (reference sequence). The CDR3 has 15 amino acids. V lost 5 bases to trimming and J lost 4 bases, with 18 bases between them. The CDR3 spells CASSPPGTASYEQYF. As DNA, the CDR3 is TGTGCCAGCAGCCCCCCTGGCACAGCGTCGTACGAGCAGTACTTC.

The chain uses TRBV5-1 and TRBJ2-7; TRBD2 matches 8 bases. The germline V gene has CDR1 SGHRS and CDR2 YFSETQ. This CDR3 region has 16 residues. With 4 bases clipped from V and 6 bases from J, the junction kept 15 bases outside the gene matches. This CDR3 reads CASSVQLADIGSEQYF. The CDR3 nucleotides are TGCGCCAGCAGCGTCCAACTAGCGGATATCGGGAGCGAGCAGTACTTC.

In its sample, this clone was seen once. The chain is built from TRBV9 and TRBJ2-1, with TRBD2 matching over 13 bases. J was trimmed by 6 bases and V by 2 bases; bases with no gene match: 2. The CDR3 spans 15 residues. The germline V gene encodes CDR1 SGDLS and CDR2 YYNGEE. The CDR3 spells CASSVTSGRANEQFF. In DNA form, the CDR3 reads TGTGCCAGCAGCGTCACTAGCGGGAGGGCCAATGAGCAGTTCTTC.